This entry concerns a single T cell receptor (beta chain). Its target is not known. The sample belongs to a study of post-analysis software for immune sequencing data. Study findings and constraints: Batch-matched samples strongly co-clustered by F measure. Normalized Chao1 diversity was significantly reduced in patients versus controls. TRBV5-6, TRBV5-1 and TRBV20-1 belonged to a set of about five TRBV segments that were more frequent in patients than controls.

CDR3 length: 15 amino acids. The V gene end was trimmed by 3 bases and the J gene end by 9 bases; junction bases not matched to a gene: 10. From germline, CDR1 is DFQATT and CDR2 SNEGSKA (reference sequence). The TCR beta cDNA libraries carried unique molecular identifiers. From approximately 0.95 to 9.8 million T cells, 400,000 to 500,000 cDNA molecules were obtained. TCRdb re-called the PCR reads through MiXCR, storing one row per CDR3 protein. The sample includes almost 700,000 distinct CDR3 sequences, 55% to 60% seen only once; the top ten take about 10%. This rearrangement joins TRBV20-1 to TRBJ2-1, with 11 bases fitting TRBD2. The source of this sequence is a girl aged 2 to 9 with multiple sclerosis. Input material: blood. Here the CDR3 reads CSASVLAGGRGEQFF. The DNA for the CDR3 is TGCAGTGCTAGCGTTCTAGCGGGGGGACGGGGTGAGCAGTTCTTC.